The sequence of this T cell receptor (beta chain) was determined in a study of T cells expressing NK-cell markers. General observations from the study: In a few donors, dominant clonotypes made up about 28.3-60.1% of CD3+CD56-NKG2C+ cells. About 1.0-7.0% of CD8+ T cells in about 6 donors belonged to dominant NKG2C+ clonotypes.

TCRdb reprocessed the 5' RACE reads; each CDR3 protein has one entry and no DNA is given. The sample is made up of approximately 420,000 distinct CDR3 sequences, and the top ten hold around 11% of it. About this clonotype: Its antigen is unknown.

CDR3 length: 15 residues. CDR1 is MRHNA and CDR2 is SNTAGT in the germline V gene. This receptor was taken from a woman aged 50 to 65 in good health. This chain uses TRBV6-4 with TRBJ2-3; as DNA is missing, the TRBD2 call by TCRdb cannot be tested. Sequences were obtained from blood T cells: a sorted CD56 or NKG2C T cell subset, CD4+ or CD8+ T cells, or bulk PBMC T cells (not recorded which). The CDR3: CASSPEREIIATQYF.